This TCR beta chain emerged from a study of blood T cell repertoires in COVID-19. This CDR3 is 12 amino acids long. Germline V lookup: CDR1 SGHTS, CDR2 YDEGEE. V gave up 2 bases and J gave up 14 bases, with 15 bases separating them. Here immunoSEQ multiplex PCR was the method, and the copy in TCRdb shows in-frame clones only, minus some. This table has about 530,000 clones, 85% to 90% appearing once. This TCR came from a woman aged 45-59 years with COVID-19, enrolled during active disease. This chain joins TRBV5-8 and TRBJ2-3; perhaps TRBD2 as D (6 bases). Sequencing was carried out using peripheral blood. CDR3 coding DNA: TGTGCCAGCAGCTTTGGGGACTTCCGAACGTATTTT. Protein: CASSFGDFRTYF.